These 10 T cell receptor beta chains came from one sample sequenced in a study of shared clonotypes between healthy human individuals. The data were produced by immunoSEQ multiplex PCR, yet TCRdb's version contains in-frame clones alone and is incomplete. Of about 1.4 million clones detected, over 95% appear once; the ten largest clones hold approximately 1.1%. The sequenced sample consisted of naive CD4+ T cells sorted from blood. This sample's subset: CD45RA+ positively selected. The receptors originated from a young man in good health.

This clone has a single count. The rearrangement joins TRBV7-9 to TRBJ2-3; D gene ambiguous. V lost 3 bases and J 7 bases, leaving 8 bases between the germline ends. The CDR3 runs to 12 residues. Germline loops: CDR1 SEHNR, CDR2 FQNEAQ (reference sequence). This CDR3 is CASSFSTNTQYF. For the CDR3, the DNA is TGTGCCAGCAGCTTTTCTACCAATACGCAGTATTTT.

V gene TRBV7-9 combines with J gene TRBJ2-1, with D maybe TRBD2 (6 bases). The germline V gene has CDR1 SEHNR and CDR2 FQNEAQ (reference sequence). The CDR3 spans 13 residues. V lost 5 bases to trimming and J lost 8 bases, with 13 bases between them. The DNA for the CDR3 is TGTGCCAGCAGCCCAAATACGGGAGATGAGCAGTTCTTC. This codes for CASSPNTGDEQFF.

V gene TRBV30 combines with J gene TRBJ2-3; D gene ambiguous. CDR1 is GTSNPN and CDR2 is SVGIG in the germline V gene (reference sequence). The CDR3 loop spans 11 amino acids. Trimming left V 3 bases short and J 6 bases short, with 7 bases between. The CDR3 sequence is CAWRIGDTQYF. The CDR3 DNA is TGTGCCTGGAGGATCGGGGATACGCAGTATTTT.

V and J are TRBV6-4 and TRBJ1-5; D uncertain. This CDR3 is 16 amino acids long. CDR1 is MRHNA, CDR2 SNTAGT, per germline. Trimming took off 7 bases at V and 2 bases at J, with 18 bases between the two ends. The DNA of the CDR3 is TGTGCCAGCAAACGTATCGTCGGGATTGGCAATCAGCCCCAGCATTTT. It translates to CASKRIVGIGNQPQHF.

The chain recombines TRBV28 with TRBJ2-3; D ambiguous. Trimming removed 1 base at V and 0 bases at J, with 5 bases between. CDR3 size: 14 residues. The germline V gene has CDR1 MDHEN and CDR2 SYDVKM. The CDR3 DNA reads TGTGCCAGCAGTTTATCCCCTAGCACAGATACGCAGTATTTT. Translating it yields CASSLSPSTDTQYF.

This rearrangement joins TRBV6-1 to TRBJ2-7; the D gene is possibly TRBD1 (6 bases). The ends were cut back, 8 bases at V and 3 bases at J, with 17 bases in the middle. Per the germline V gene, CDR1 is MNHNS and CDR2 is SASEGT. The CDR3 runs 14 residues. The CDR3: CASLLALQGYEQYF. The CDR3 nucleotides read TGTGCCAGCCTCCTAGCACTACAGGGCTACGAGCAGTACTTC.

Only one count was recorded for this clone. The chain uses TRBV14 and TRBJ2-7, with TRBD1 matching over 10 bases. Trimming cost V 1 base and J 2 bases; bases outside gene matches: 2. The germline gives CDR1 SGHDN, CDR2 FVKESK. This CDR3 is built from 15 residues. CDR3 DNA sequence: TGTGCCAGCAGCCAAGTGACAGGGGGCACCTACGAGCAGTACTTC. Protein product: CASSQVTGGTYEQYF. The whole variable domain, remainder taken from reference TRBV14 and TRBJ2-7, is EAGVTQFPSHSVIEKGQTVTLRCDPISGHDNLYWYRRVMGKEIKFLLHFVKESKQDESGMPNNRFLAERTGGTYSTLKVQPAELEDSGVYFCASSQVTGGTYEQYFGPGTRLTVT.

This rearrangement joins TRBV5-1 to TRBJ2-7; 10 bases map to TRBD2. Looked up from germline, CDR1 is SGHRS and CDR2 is YFSETQ. V shed 0 bases, J shed 2 bases, and the junction held 2 bases outside the gene matches. CDR3 length: 15 residues. CDR3 in DNA: TGCGCCAGCAGCTTGGTCCTAGCGGGAGCCTACGAGCAGTACTTC. It is translated as CASSLVLAGAYEQYF.

This chain links TRBV28 with TRBJ2-3; TRBD2 agrees at 15 bases. The CDR3 contains 16 residues. The germline V gene has CDR1 MDHEN and CDR2 SYDVKM. V trimming: 6 bases; J trimming: 6 bases; junction bases outside the gene matches: 7. CDR3 in DNA: TGTGCCAGCAGCTACGGACTAGCGGGAGGGAAGGATACGCAGTATTTT. Its protein is CASSYGLAGGKDTQYF.

V is TRBV7-6 and J is TRBJ2-7, with D uncertain. The CDR3 length is 17 residues. Germline lookup yields CDR1 SGHVS and CDR2 FNYEAQ. Trimming took 0 bases from V and 3 from J, leaving 18 bases between them. CDR3 protein: CASSLAKADHFVYEQYF. DNA of the CDR3: TGTGCCAGCAGCTTAGCGAAGGCCGACCACTTTGTCTACGAGCAGTACTTC.